These T cell receptor beta chains were read from a single sample in a study of blood T cell repertoires in COVID-19. The protocol was immunoSEQ multiplex PCR, while the TCRdb copy is restricted to in-frame clones and leaves out a portion. The sample shows some 63,000 clones, roughly 78% of them seen only once. Sequences were obtained from peripheral blood. The receptor set was obtained from a human donor in a cohort sampled during active COVID-19. CDR3s include the opening cysteine and the closing phenylalanine or tryptophan. D genes are given only for firm matches. Size values are once, few and many counts, or a class for expanded clones, and some rows have none.

clone size,D gene,J gene,V gene,CDR3 protein,CDR3 DNA
once,-,TRBJ2-2,TRBV14,CASSQRLAGELFF,TGTGCCAGCAGCCAAAGGCTAGCCGGGGAGCTGTTTTTT
-,-,TRBJ1-5,TRBV20-1,CSASSGEFSNQPQHF,TGCAGTGCTAGTTCGGGGGAATTCAGCAATCAGCCCCAGCATTTT
-,TRBD2,TRBJ2-1,TRBV3-1/TRBV3-2,CASSPNIAGADNEQFF,TGTGCCAGCAGCCCCAATATAGCGGGAGCCGACAATGAGCAGTTCTTC
few,-,TRBJ2-7,TRBV10-3,CAISDAGGSSYEQYF,TGTGCCATCAGTGACGCTGGTGGGAGCTCCTACGAGCAGTACTTC
-,-,TRBJ1-2,TRBV5-4,CASTEGIGGYGYTF,TGTGCCAGCACGGAGGGGATCGGCGGCTATGGCTACACCTTC
-,-,TRBJ1-2,TRBV11-3,CASSPKRTGGYTF,TGTGCCAGCAGCCCGAAAAGAACCGGTGGCTACACCTTC
-,-,TRBJ1-2,TRBV3-1/TRBV3-2,CASSQPQGGRGYTF,TGTGCCAGCAGCCAACCACAGGGCGGGCGAGGCTACACCTTC
-,-,TRBJ2-5,TRBV19,CASSMSSQETQYF,TGTGCCAGTAGTATGTCTTCTCAAGAGACCCAGTACTTC
-,TRBD1,TRBJ2-7,TRBV19,CASSIPGTAGEQYF,TGTGCCAGTAGCATTCCCGGGACAGCTGGAGAGCAGTACTTC
-,-,TRBJ2-2,TRBV7-3,CASSLSDRTGELFF,TGTGCCAGCAGCTTATCAGACAGGACTGGGGAGCTGTTTTTT
-,-,TRBJ2-2,TRBV30,CAWTRAAAANTGELFF,TGTGCCTGGACTCGAGCGGCCGCCGCGAACACCGGGGAGCTGTTTTTT
-,-,TRBJ2-7,TRBV24-1,CATSDLAGYEQYF,TGTGCCACCAGTGATTTAGCCGGGTACGAGCAGTACTTC
few,TRBD1,TRBJ1-2,TRBV5-1,CASRNDRADGYTF,TGCGCCAGCAGAAACGACAGGGCGGATGGCTACACCTTC
-,TRBD2,TRBJ2-2,TRBV5-1,CASSSTGLPTTGELFF,TGCGCCAGCAGCTCAACGGGACTACCCACAACCGGGGAGCTGTTTTTT
once,-,TRBJ1-2,TRBV7-9,CASQGGVGIKNYGYTF,TGTGCCAGCCAGGGAGGGGTCGGGATTAAGAACTATGGCTACACCTTC
once,TRBD2,TRBJ2-7,TRBV11-3,CASSLRGLAGGPGEQYF,TGTGCCAGCAGCTTGCGGGGACTAGCGGGAGGGCCGGGGGAGCAGTACTTC